This record looks at one T cell receptor (beta chain) sequence and its context. Antigen: not known. TCRdb processed the RT-PCR reads anew with MiXCR; each CDR3 protein has one entry. The table lists 500,000 to 600,000 distinct CDR3 sequences, 14% of them singletons. These data belong to a study of response to subunit inactivated influenza vaccine. Study-wide findings and caveats: Every seasonal influenza vaccination brings in few new T cells, the authors suggested.

V lost 7 bases, J lost 3 bases, and 8 bases lay in between. This CDR3 is built from 12 residues. This receptor was identified in a man aged 50 or older who received an inactivated influenza vaccine. The chain links TRBV12-3 or TRBV12-4 to TRBJ2-3; D unclear. The sequences come from PBMCs from blood, collected 12 days after vaccination. The CDR3 spells CASTPSTDTQYF. The CDR3 DNA follows: TGTGCCAGCACTCCATCAACAGATACGCAGTATTTT.